These 10 T cell receptor beta chains share one sample of origin, sequenced in a study of CD8+CD57+ T cells in acquired aplastic anemia. Genomic DNA constituted the template upon which TCR beta VDJ and CDR3 profiling was performed. TCRdb ran MiXCR on the reads and lists one entry per CDR3 protein. The data show 200,000 or so distinct CDR3 sequences, with less than 75% seen just once and roughly 62% held by the top ten. An expansion of CD8+CD57+ cells by flow cytometry had been shown in patients chosen for sequencing. Material: sorted CD4+, CD8+, or CD8+CD57+ T cells (not recorded which) from PBMCs. Every receptor here comes from a human donor with aplastic anemia.

The V call is TRBV15, the J call TRBJ1-2; 10 bases are shared with TRBD1. The CDR3 loop spans 13 amino acids. CDR1 LNHNV and CDR2 YYDKDF come from the germline V gene (reference sequence). V trimming: 5 bases; J trimming: 8 bases; junction bases outside the gene matches: 5. The DNA of the CDR3 is TGTGCCACCAGCGAGGGGACAGGGGTAGGCTACACCTTC. It specifies CATSEGTGVGYTF.

The table lists this clonotype with a few counts. The chain has TRBV7-8 and TRBJ2-7, with D possibly TRBD2 on 6 matching bases. V shed 1 base and J shed 2 bases, with 9 bases lying between them. The CDR3 covers 14 residues. Germline CDR1 and CDR2: SGHVS and FQNEAQ. CDR3 in amino acids: CASSLGRGAYEQYF. The CDR3 DNA sequence: TGTGCCAGCAGCTTAGGGCGGGGTGCCTACGAGCAGTACTTC.

This chain joins TRBV7-2 and TRBJ2-3, with unresolved D. The CDR3 extends over 13 amino acids. Trimming stripped 2 bases from V and 7 bases from J, with 10 bases between. The V gene's germline CDR1 is SGHTA and CDR2 FQGNSA. CDR3 nucleotides: TGTGCCAGCAGCTTACGGTTTCTGAATACGCAGTATTTT. It translates to CASSLRFLNTQYF.

The chain is built from TRBV7-3 and TRBJ1-6; maybe TRBD1 (6 bases). The CDR3 runs 13 residues. Looked up from germline, CDR1 is SGHTA and CDR2 is FQGTGA. V was clipped by 5 bases and J by 10 bases, with 12 bases between them. CDR3 nucleotides: TGTGCCAGCAGCAACAGGGTAAGATCACCCCTCCACTTT. Its translation is CASSNRVRSPLHF. The whole variable domain, filled in from reference TRBV7-3 and TRBJ1-6, reads GAGVSQTPSNKVTEKGKYVELRCDPISGHTALYWYRQSLGQGPEFLIYFQGTGAADDSGLPNDRFFAVRPEGSVSTLKIQRTERGDSAVYLCASSNRVRSPLHFGNGTRLTVT.

In its sample, this clonotype was seen once. This chain uses TRBV5-5 with TRBJ1-2, with TRBD1 matching over 9 bases. The ends lost 0 bases at V and 1 base at J; junction bases unmatched: 4. CDR3 length equals 16 residues. In germline, CDR1 is SGHKS, CDR2 YYEKEE (reference sequence). The CDR3 nucleotides are TGTGCCAGCAGCTTGGTTGGGACAGGGATTAACTATGGCTACACCTTC. Its translation is CASSLVGTGINYGYTF.

The chain couples TRBV12-3 or TRBV12-4 to TRBJ2-7, with 7 bases fitting TRBD2. Trimming took 4 bases from V and 5 from J; bases not matched to a gene: 11. This CDR3 has 15 residues. The CDR3 coding sequence is TGTGCCAGCAGTTCCCGGACTAGTAATAGCCACGAGCAGTACTTC. This codes for CASSSRTSNSHEQYF.

This clonotype appeared once. The chain is built from TRBV24-1 and TRBJ2-5, with 8 bases that match TRBD1. The germline CDR1 and CDR2 sequences are KGHDR and SFDVKD. The CDR3 has 15 amino acids. J lost 2 bases, V lost 8 bases, and 9 bases had no gene match. Here the CDR3 DNA reads TGTGCCACCACGGGGACAGGTGGGGCACAAGAGACCCAGTACTTC. Protein sequence: CATTGTGGAQETQYF.

This chain joins TRBV15 and TRBJ2-1; tentatively, D is TRBD2 (6 bases). Between the trimmed V and J ends, which lost 3 bases and 2 bases, there was a span of 17 bases. The CDR3 length is 17 residues. CDR1 LNHNV and CDR2 YYDKDF come from the germline V gene (reference sequence). In DNA form, the CDR3 reads TGTGCCACCAGCAGCCCCCGGGGGAGACTAACCTACAATGAGCAGTTCTTC. Protein product: CATSSPRGRLTYNEQFF.

The rearrangement links TRBV29-1 to TRBJ1-2; a possible D gene is TRBD1 (6 bases). The V end was cut by 2 bases, the J end by 7 bases, with 14 bases between. CDR1 SQVTM and CDR2 ANQGSEA come from the germline V gene. The CDR3 is 13 amino acids. CDR3: CSVETSDRRGYTF. The CDR3 nucleotides are TGCAGCGTTGAAACCTCGGACAGACGTGGCTACACCTTC. Looking up the rest from reference TRBV29-1 and TRBJ1-2 gives the full variable domain: SAVISQKPSRDICQRGTSLTIQCQVDSQVTMMFWYRQQPGQSLTLIATANQGSEATYESGFVIDKFPISRPNLTFSTLTVSNMSPEDSSIYLCSVETSDRRGYTFGSGTRLTVV.

The chain couples TRBV20-1 to TRBJ1-5; TRBD1 might be the D (6 bases). This CDR3 is 15 amino acids long. Per germline, CDR1 DFQATT and CDR2 SNEGSKA (reference sequence). Trimming took off 3 bases at V and 5 bases at J, with 17 bases between the two ends. CDR3 coding DNA: TGCAGTGCTAGCCTTTCGGGGGCTAAAGATCAGCCCCAGCATTTT. This encodes CSASLSGAKDQPQHF.